Included here is one TCR beta chain sequence, with context. The target antigen is unknown. The CDR3 is made up of 15 amino acids. Trimming cost V 2 bases and J 0 bases, with 10 bases left between them. Looked up from germline, CDR1 is MNHEY and CDR2 is SVGEGT. One entry per CDR3 protein, called by TCRdb with MiXCR from the 5' RACE reads. The top ten clones hold roughly 41% of a sample with about 120,000 distinct CDR3 sequences, roughly 15% of them seen once. This sample stems from a study of T cells after yellow fever vaccination. Study-wide results and caveats: Post-booster repertoires contained most primary-vaccination clones again (about 95% CD4, around 89% CD8). Contamination of FACS-sorted repertoires by abundant clonotypes from the bulk population could occur. Clonotypes shared by both compartments, CD4 and CD8, made up a small share.

The TCR was taken from a young man who received the YFV17D yellow fever vaccine. The sample in question was CD8+ T cells sorted from PBMCs, obtained 5 days after the yellow fever booster vaccination. This chain uses TRBV6-2 or TRBV6-3 with TRBJ1-1; TRBD1 is a possible D gene (6 bases). CDR3: CASSYPGQVNTEAFF. In nucleotides, the CDR3 is TGTGCCAGCAGTTACCCGGGACAAGTGAACACTGAAGCTTTCTTT.